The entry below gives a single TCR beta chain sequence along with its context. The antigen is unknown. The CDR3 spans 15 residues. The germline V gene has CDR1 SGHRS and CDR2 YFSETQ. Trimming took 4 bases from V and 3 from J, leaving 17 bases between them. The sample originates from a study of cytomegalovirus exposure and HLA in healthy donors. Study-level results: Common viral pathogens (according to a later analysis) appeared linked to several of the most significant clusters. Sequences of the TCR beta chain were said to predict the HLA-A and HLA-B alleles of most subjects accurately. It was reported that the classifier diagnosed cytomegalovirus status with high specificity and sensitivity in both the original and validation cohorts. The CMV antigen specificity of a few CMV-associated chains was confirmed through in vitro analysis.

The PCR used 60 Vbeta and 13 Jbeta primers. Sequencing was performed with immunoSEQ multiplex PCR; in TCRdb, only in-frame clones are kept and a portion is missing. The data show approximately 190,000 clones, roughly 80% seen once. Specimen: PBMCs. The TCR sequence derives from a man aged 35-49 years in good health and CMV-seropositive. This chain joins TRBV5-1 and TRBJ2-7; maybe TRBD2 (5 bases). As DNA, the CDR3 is TGCGCCAGCAGCCTCGGGCCGGGGATTCTCTACGAGCAGTACTTC. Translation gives CASSLGPGILYEQYF.